The 11 T cell receptor beta chains reported below all come from one sample, sequenced in a study of T-cell reconstitution after alpha-beta-depleted transplantation in children. Using unique molecular identifiers, the investigators prepared the TCRbeta library. TCRdb re-derived calls from the PCR reads in MiXCR, one entry per CDR3 protein. The sample contains 250,000 or so distinct CDR3 sequences, 20% to 30% of which appear only once. The sample was PBMCs, mostly from graft donor cells, taken 360 days after TCRalphabeta/CD19-depleted stem cell transplant. The receptors were sampled from a female patient aged 2-10 years who had a stem cell transplant for congenital amegakaryocytic thrombocytopenia, so the T cells may come from the graft donor.

The chain combines TRBV4-3 with TRBJ2-1; 7 bases are shared with TRBD1. The CDR3 consists of 17 residues. J gave up 0 bases and V 0 bases, and 5 bases lay outside the gene matches. Germline V gene lookup returns CDR1 LGHNA and CDR2 YSLEER. The CDR3 DNA is TGCGCCAGCAGCCAAGAGTTGGGGACAGTCTCCTACAATGAGCAGTTCTTC. Its translation: CASSQELGTVSYNEQFF.

The CDR3: CASSPTSPQETQYF. The CDR3 DNA is TGTGCCAGCTCACCGACCAGCCCCCAAGAGACCCAGTACTTC. The rearrangement links TRBV18 to TRBJ2-5, with unresolved D. The V end was cut by 3 bases, the J end by 1 base, with 9 bases between. Germline CDR1 reads KGHSH; CDR2 reads LQKENI. This CDR3 has 14 residues.

This clonotype was seen a few times. The V and J genes are TRBV20-1 and TRBJ1-1; D uncertain. Germline values: CDR1 DFQATT, CDR2 SNEGSKA (reference sequence). The CDR3 spans 13 residues. V lost 0 bases and J 6 bases, leaving 11 bases between the germline ends. The CDR3 loop is CSARDDWYAEAFF. CDR3 bases: TGCAGTGCTAGAGATGATTGGTATGCTGAAGCTTTCTTT.

In this sample, this clonotype turned up a few times. The chain combines TRBV6-5 with TRBJ2-5, with D possibly TRBD1 on 6 matching bases. CDR3 length: 15 residues. Germline CDR1 and CDR2: MNHEY and SVGAGI. V was trimmed by 5 bases and J by 9 bases, leaving 22 bases between them. CDR3 in DNA: TGTGCCAGCAGTAACCGGGACAAAACCTCCAAGTCCCAGTACTTC. Encoded protein: CASSNRDKTSKSQYF.

A few counts support this clonotype. This chain's CDR3 is CAIKGDIRNSPLHF. The DNA for the CDR3 is TGTGCCATCAAGGGGGACATTCGAAATTCACCCCTCCACTTT. The chain uses TRBV10-3 and TRBJ1-6; tentative D call: TRBD1 (6 bases). The germline V gene encodes CDR1 ENHRY and CDR2 SYGVKD. The CDR3 is made up of 14 amino acids. V was clipped by 7 bases and J by 7 bases, with 14 bases between them.

V usage is TRBV20-1 and J usage is TRBJ2-5; D not resolved. The CDR3 spans 14 residues. V dropped 0 bases and J dropped 4 bases, with 12 bases sitting between them. The germline V gene has CDR1 DFQATT and CDR2 SNEGSKA (reference sequence). CDR3 in amino acids: CSAREGGSPETQYF. In DNA, the CDR3 is TGCAGTGCTAGAGAGGGTGGCTCTCCAGAGACCCAGTACTTC.

The J gene is TRBJ1-2, the V gene TRBV7-9; maybe TRBD1 (6 bases). V gave up 3 bases and J gave up 1 base, with 18 bases separating them. CDR3 length: 17 amino acids. Germline values: CDR1 SEHNR, CDR2 FQNEAQ (reference sequence). The CDR3 sequence is CASSFSDRPGVNYGYTF. The DNA for the CDR3 is TGTGCCAGCAGCTTTAGCGACAGGCCGGGGGTTAACTATGGCTACACCTTC.

CDR3 sequence (DNA): TGTGCCAGCAGCCGGGCATCCAATGAGCAGTTCTTC. Residues: CASSRASNEQFF. This chain joins TRBV13 and TRBJ2-1, with D unresolved. From germline, CDR1 is PRHDT and CDR2 FYEKMQ (reference sequence). The CDR3 has 12 residues. V lost 5 bases, J lost 6 bases, and 8 bases lay in between.

The rearrangement uses TRBV10-3 and TRBJ1-1; D call uncertain. The V gene lost 3 bases and the J gene lost 0 bases, with 8 bases spanning the gap. The CDR3 extends over 14 amino acids. CDR1 and CDR2 (germline): ENHRY, SYGVKD. CDR3 loop: CAISDTLMNTEAFF. CDR3 DNA sequence: TGTGCCATCAGTGACACGCTCATGAACACTGAAGCTTTCTTT.

Notes on this clonotype: A much more abundant neighbour one base away suggests this may be a read error. V usage is TRBV25-1 and J usage is TRBJ2-7, with 9 bases aligning to TRBD1. The CDR3 extends over 16 amino acids. The germline V gene encodes CDR1 MGHDK and CDR2 SYGVNS. CDR3 nucleotides: TGTGCCAGCGGTGAGACAGGGGGAGGTTGGGCGTACGAGCAGTACTTC. It specifies CASGETGGGWAYEQYF.

This clonotype was picked up a small number of times. The chain uses TRBV5-1 and TRBJ2-3; the match to TRBD2 covers 10 bases. Germline CDR1 and CDR2: SGHRS and YFSETQ. There are 16 residues in the CDR3. V gave up 4 bases and J gave up 3 bases; unmatched junction bases: 8. For the CDR3, the DNA is TGCGCCAGCAGCCGAAGCGGGGGGGCGGCTACAGATACGCAGTATTTT. Amino acids: CASSRSGGAATDTQYF.